The T cell receptor beta chain under discussion was sequenced for a study of regulatory T cells in long-lasting Graves disease (dated by TCRdb to the early 2020s). The study in broad terms: Persistent Graves' disease was defined as antithyroid drug treatment for over 5 years with persistently positive TSH receptor autoantibodies. On average, persistent Graves' disease patients in the clinical cohort had been on antithyroid drugs for about 9.3 years. The study took place in China and was registered as a clinical trial. A total of some 35 samples underwent TCR sequencing: 13 from persistent and roughly 20 from newly diagnosed Graves' disease patients. Patients with persistent Graves' disease were compared with patients with newly diagnosed Graves' disease using TCR sequencing and RNA sequencing of peripheral blood. What the study reported, not specific to this receptor: More public clonotypes were shared among persistent patients (under 3,000) than among newly diagnosed patients (roughly 1,000). Only peripheral blood was studied, because thyroid tissue, the primary lesion, was inaccessible. Persistent Graves' disease patients showed lower TCR Shannon entropy and fewer highly expanded clones than newly diagnosed patients, suggesting clonal expansion. As a limitation, the authors acknowledged that the small sample size may reduce accuracy. Preferential use of TRBV28, TRBJ1-2 and TRBJ2-5 was observed in persistent disease, whereas TRBV20-1 and TRBJ2-1 were favored in newly diagnosed disease. Sequencing and analysis were limited to the TCR beta chain.

The library was built by means of multiplex PCR. Sequencing was carried out with an Illumina HiSeq 4000. To build TCR beta libraries, CDR3 regions were amplified by Arm-PCR using iRepertoire HTBI primers. Gel purification was performed on PCR products prior to sequencing. The paper's processing steps were these. Gene usage analysis of CDR3 amino acid clonotypes relied on the roughly 60 TRBV and 12 to 15 TRBJ segments identified across samples. COPE and FqMerger were used to merge filtered high-quality paired reads into contigs. Contigs were aligned with BLAST to IMGT TRBV, TRBD and TRBJ reference genes, and CDR3 was defined per IMGT. Clonotypes above 0.1% frequency were classified as highly expanded clones. Shannon entropy was used to measure repertoire diversity, and the Gini coefficient was used to measure V-J evenness. Clonotypes shared by more than one individual were considered public. The public reads were reanalyzed by TCRdb: fastp trimming at Q25, MiXCR alignment, in-frame beta chains only. Duplicate CDR3 protein sequences are folded into a single record with the most common DNA and genes. In this record, the V and J calls reflect TCRdb's handling and not the investigators' own analysis. The sample has about 290,000 distinct CDR3 sequences on record, 20% to 25% of them singletons. Around three fifths of the sample rests with the top ten.

As for this clonotype: Its recognized antigen is unknown. One base away there is no much larger clone; base qualities are not given.

From a lookup of the germline V gene, CDR1 and CDR2 are SQVTM and ANQGSEA. Relative to germline, V is missing 5 bases and J is missing 10 bases, with 13 bases of the junction outside any gene match. From its cysteine to its phenylalanine, the CDR3 spans 14 amino acids. CDR3 DNA is the only sequence kept; it has 42 bases, read in frame from the first base. Interpreted using the paper, the time point label stands for: persistent/refractory GD, antithyroid drugs over 5 years with positive TRAb. For both TCR sequencing and RNA sequencing, RNA was extracted from PBMCs using TRIzol. The diagnosis of Graves' disease was made according to American Thyroid Association guidelines. Recruitment of patients was carried out at an endocrinology department in Xi'an, China. Each patient gave about 10 milliliters of peripheral blood, collected in an EDTA anticoagulant tube. Ficoll Paque Plus density gradient separation was used to isolate PBMCs, and no additional T cell sorting was done. An Agilent 2100 Bioanalyzer and agarose gel were used to check RNA quality, and a NanoDrop 2000 was used to measure RNA concentration.

The sequencing used peripheral blood mononuclear cells (PBMCs), collected when the disease was refractory, from a patient treated with antithyroid drugs. This TCR came from a female donor with Graves disease. In this chain, TRBV29-1 is recombined with TRBJ2-1; 8 central bases correspond to TRBD2. DNA sequence: TGCAGCGTTTTCCGGGAGGGAGTGGGGGGCGAGCAGTTCTTC. Its amino acids are CSVFREGVGGEQFF.